This is a list of T cell receptor beta chains from one sample in a study of T cell responses to AZD1222 COVID-19 vaccine. Assay: immunoSEQ multiplex PCR; the TCRdb copy retains only in-frame clones and omits some. There are 120,000 to 150,000 clones in the sample; approximately 90% occur only once, and around 3.6% lies in the top ten. The specimen comprised peripheral blood, sampled on day 0 of AZD1222 vaccination. The receptor source for this set is an adult in good health. Both conserved end residues are part of each CDR3. Each record gives: J gene, clone size, V gene, D gene, CDR3 protein, CDR3 DNA. The D gene is left open where the match is weak. Rows may omit the clone size; those that give it use once, few, many or a size class.

J gene: TRBJ1-5
clone size: few
V gene: TRBV25-1
D gene: TRBD1
CDR3 protein: CASSQTGDNQPQHF
CDR3 DNA: TGTGCCAGCAGTCAGACAGGGGACAATCAGCCCCAGCATTTT

J gene: TRBJ2-7
clone size: .
V gene: TRBV11-2
D gene: .
CDR3 protein: CASSSHLLSYEQYF
CDR3 DNA: TGTGCCAGCAGCTCCCACCTCCTCTCCTACGAGCAGTACTTC

J gene: TRBJ1-2
clone size: .
V gene: TRBV5-6
D gene: .
CDR3 protein: CASSLGGGSLYGYTF
CDR3 DNA: TGTGCCAGCAGCTTGGGCGGGGGATCCCTATATGGCTACACCTTC

J gene: TRBJ1-1
clone size: .
V gene: TRBV13
D gene: TRBD1
CDR3 protein: CASSKLTGGASEAFF
CDR3 DNA: TGTGCCAGCAGCAAACTGACAGGGGGCGCATCTGAAGCTTTCTTT

J gene: TRBJ1-6
clone size: .
V gene: TRBV19
D gene: TRBD1
CDR3 protein: CASTNPGQPGRSYNSPLHF
CDR3 DNA: TGTGCCAGTACCAATCCGGGACAGCCCGGACGCTCCTATAATTCACCCCTCCACTTT

J gene: TRBJ2-2
clone size: .
V gene: TRBV24-1
D gene: .
CDR3 protein: CATAWAGSPGELFF
CDR3 DNA: TGTGCCACCGCATGGGCAGGGAGTCCCGGGGAGCTGTTTTTT

J gene: TRBJ2-2
clone size: .
V gene: TRBV28
D gene: .
CDR3 protein: CASSPPRQLTGELFF
CDR3 DNA: TGTGCCAGCAGTCCTCCCCGCCAGCTCACCGGGGAGCTGTTTTTT

J gene: TRBJ1-6
clone size: .
V gene: TRBV12-3/TRBV12-4
D gene: .
CDR3 protein: CASRRGQSVNLHF
CDR3 DNA: TGTGCCAGCAGACGAGGACAGTCTGTTAATCTCCACTTT

J gene: TRBJ2-3
clone size: .
V gene: TRBV10-3
D gene: TRBD2
CDR3 protein: CAIRSGGGSTDTQYF
CDR3 DNA: TGTGCCATCAGGAGCGGCGGGGGGAGCACAGATACGCAGTATTTT

J gene: TRBJ1-2
clone size: once
V gene: TRBV12-5
D gene: .
CDR3 protein: CAVNRGNYGYTF
CDR3 DNA: TGTGCCGTCAACCGGGGTAACTATGGCTACACCTTC

J gene: TRBJ2-7
clone size: .
V gene: TRBV11-2
D gene: .
CDR3 protein: CASSLGLAREQYF
CDR3 DNA: TGTGCCAGCAGCTTAGGGCTAGCACGCGAGCAGTACTTC

J gene: TRBJ2-7
clone size: .
V gene: TRBV24-1
D gene: TRBD1
CDR3 protein: CATSEGTGNHEQYF
CDR3 DNA: TGTGCCACCAGTGAGGGGACAGGGAACCACGAGCAGTACTTC

J gene: TRBJ2-1
clone size: .
V gene: TRBV6-2/TRBV6-3
D gene: TRBD2
CDR3 protein: CASSGPSGSLSYNEQFF
CDR3 DNA: TGTGCCAGCAGTGGACCTAGCGGGAGTCTCTCCTACAATGAGCAGTTCTTC

J gene: TRBJ1-2
clone size: .
V gene: TRBV6-1
D gene: .
CDR3 protein: CASSEFPTDSGYGYTF
CDR3 DNA: TGTGCCAGCAGTGAATTCCCAACCGACAGCGGCTATGGCTACACCTTC

J gene: TRBJ2-1
clone size: .
V gene: TRBV12-5
D gene: .
CDR3 protein: CASGLAPNEQFF
CDR3 DNA: TGTGCTAGTGGTTTGGCTCCCAATGAGCAGTTCTTC

J gene: TRBJ2-2
clone size: .
V gene: TRBV19
D gene: TRBD2
CDR3 protein: CASSALTGTSAYTGELFF
CDR3 DNA: TGTGCCAGTAGTGCCCTTACCGGGACTAGCGCCTACACCGGGGAGCTGTTTTTT

J gene: TRBJ1-2
clone size: .
V gene: TRBV6-2/TRBV6-3
D gene: .
CDR3 protein: CASSSRRGGSYGYTF
CDR3 DNA: TGTGCCAGCAGTTCTAGACGCGGGGGGTCCTATGGCTACACCTTC

J gene: TRBJ1-4
clone size: .
V gene: TRBV9
D gene: .
CDR3 protein: CASSVNPGSNEKLFF
CDR3 DNA: TGTGCCAGCAGCGTGAACCCAGGGAGCAACGAAAAACTGTTTTTT

J gene: TRBJ1-4
clone size: .
V gene: TRBV30
D gene: .
CDR3 protein: CAWSAPTSATNEKLFF
CDR3 DNA: TGTGCCTGGAGTGCTCCGACATCTGCAACTAATGAAAAACTGTTTTTT

J gene: TRBJ2-6
clone size: .
V gene: TRBV30
D gene: .
CDR3 protein: CAMSSGANVLTF
CDR3 DNA: TGTGCTATGAGCTCTGGGGCCAACGTCCTGACTTTC

J gene: TRBJ2-2
clone size: .
V gene: TRBV19
D gene: TRBD1
CDR3 protein: CASNGQGVTGELFF
CDR3 DNA: TGTGCCAGTAACGGACAGGGGGTCACCGGGGAGCTGTTTTTT

J gene: TRBJ2-1
clone size: .
V gene: TRBV6-4
D gene: .
CDR3 protein: CASSDSGGTGDEQFF
CDR3 DNA: TGTGCCAGCAGTGACTCGGGGGGCACCGGCGATGAGCAGTTCTTC

J gene: TRBJ2-3
clone size: .
V gene: TRBV14
D gene: TRBD2
CDR3 protein: CASSQYGGRADTQYF
CDR3 DNA: TGTGCCAGCAGCCAATACGGCGGGAGGGCGGATACGCAGTATTTT

J gene: TRBJ1-1
clone size: .
V gene: TRBV29-1
D gene: TRBD1
CDR3 protein: CSATDRGLTEAFF
CDR3 DNA: TGCAGCGCGACGGACAGGGGGCTGACTGAAGCTTTCTTT

J gene: TRBJ2-7
clone size: .
V gene: TRBV5-1
D gene: .
CDR3 protein: CASSLRSRAEEQYF
CDR3 DNA: TGCGCCAGCAGCTTGAGATCGAGGGCGGAGGAGCAGTACTTC

J gene: TRBJ1-2
clone size: .
V gene: TRBV7-6
D gene: .
CDR3 protein: CASSLASVGPYGYTF
CDR3 DNA: TGTGCCAGCAGCTTAGCCTCGGTCGGGCCCTATGGCTACACCTTC

J gene: TRBJ1-5
clone size: .
V gene: TRBV7-8
D gene: .
CDR3 protein: CASSPGHINNQPQHF
CDR3 DNA: TGTGCCAGCAGCCCAGGACACATTAACAATCAGCCCCAGCATTTT